This T cell receptor (beta chain) was captured in a study of human T cells and chemical hapten exposure (dated by TCRdb to about 2021). Some background on the complete study: For sensitization, 2% DPC in acetone was applied to a roughly 2 cm by roughly 2 cm area of upper inner arm skin. Weekly therapeutic DPC doses were additionally applied to the scalp of patients throughout the approximately 25-week study period. Patch tests used Finn chambers with 0.01% DPC on the upper back, scored after 6 days by International Contact Dermatitis Research Group standards. The patient cohort, mostly female, included alopecia areata with under or over 50% scalp involvement, alopecia totalis and alopecia universalis. The libraries were sequenced as a pool, and the TCR yield per sample differed mostly because of small variations in library volumes within the pool. This study followed changes in the peripheral blood TCR repertoire in vivo during primary and secondary sensitization of alopecia patients to the hapten diphenylcyclopropenone (DPC). Patient blood was sampled pre-sensitization (week 0) and at 2, 6 and about 24 weeks after DPC sensitization. About 30 alopecia patients provided blood for TCR sequencing at one to four time points (pre-sensitization, 2, 6 and 24 weeks). The paper's findings and limits, for the study overall: After repeated subsampling, the strength of the expansion versus patch-test correlation and the threshold at which it became significant changed. Compared with pre-sensitization or healthy control sets, expanded TCRs formed significantly more large CDR3 similarity clusters, which is consistent with antigen-driven responses. Patch test score correlated positively with the number of PT1 expanded TCRs, reaching significance at thresholds 8, 16 and 32 but not at 4. No change with DPC sensitization was found in the number of TCRs above 1 in 1000 frequency, and no evidence of global repertoire structure alterations was found. Because all patients had alopecia, a presumed autoimmune disease, the immune response of the patients might differ from that of healthy individuals.

This clonotype was recorded many times. Its antigen is not yet known. Base qualities are not provided; no much larger clone lies one nucleotide away. The library was obtained by RACE. Instrument used: NextSeq 500. During library preparation, unique molecular identifiers were attached to individual cDNA molecules so that TCRs could be counted in a quantitative, reproducible way. For every blood RNA sample, sequencing covered both the TCR alpha and TCR beta chains. Per the authors' processing: A median of about 89,000 TCRs per sample was observed, with a range of about 23,224 to 750,000. V, J and CDR3 annotation of the TCR reads was performed with the Decombinator software suite. For the PS versus PT1 abundance plots, all samples were subsampled to the same number of TCRs (28,000). TCRs were defined as expanded if absent before sensitization and observed at least eight times at the 2-week time point. TCRdb ran its own pipeline on the public reads, namely fastp trimming at Q25 and MiXCR clone calling, and kept in-frame beta chains. Every distinct CDR3 protein forms one entry, paired with its most common genes and DNA. It is TCRdb's table, rather than the study itself, that gives the V and J calls and clone size. The sample table contains 70,000 or so distinct CDR3 sequences; only one count was recorded for around 10% of them. The top ten clonotypes cover roughly 1.5% of the sample.

The time point label, as the study defines it: patch test 3, about 24 weeks after DPC sensitization. What this sample's treatment or condition label stands for: therapeutic diphenylcyclopropenone sensitization with weekly scalp DPC. At each patch-test visit, blood was drawn before the patch test was applied. Patients were considered eligible if aged 18 to 70, diagnosed with alopecia and deemed suitable for DPC therapy, and patients were excluded if pregnant. Unfractionated whole blood was collected in Tempus Blood RNA tubes, and total RNA was extracted from that blood. The sample was whole blood, taken in connection with sensitization to the hapten diphenylcyclopropenone (DPC). The sequence derives from a woman aged 45-65 years with alopecia areata. Some clones in this sample may be carry-over from other donors' samples.

The DNA reads as follows: TGCAGCGTGGGGGTCCCGTCTAGCGGCTACACCTTC. Translated, this is CSVGVPSSGYTF. The rearranged chain carries TRBV29-1 and TRBJ1-2; a weak D assignment points to TRBD1 (5 bases agree). From the cysteine through the phenylalanine, the CDR3 covers 12 amino acids. This entry keeps only the CDR3 DNA: 36 bases, framed from base 1. CDR1 and CDR2, looked up from the germline V gene, are SQVTM and ANQGSEA. Trimming at the junction amounts to 6 bases on V and 8 bases on J, and the germline ends lie 16 bases apart.